This T cell receptor beta chain was documented in a study of blood T cells in healthy people across ages. Overall study findings and caveats: Per-million-T-cell TCR beta diversity fell roughly linearly with age.

It was with a sample-barcoded 5' primer and a J-beta primer mix that a second PCR of about 6 to 12 cycles was run. Via MiXCR, TCRdb re-called the 5' RACE reads, giving one row per CDR3 protein. The sample holds roughly 1,800,000 distinct CDR3 sequences, around 50% seen once. In regard to this clonotype: The target antigen is unknown.

The ends were cut back, 2 bases at V and 2 bases at J, with 19 bases in the middle. The CDR3 consists of 16 residues. CDR1 is DFQATT and CDR2 is SNEGSKA in the germline V gene (reference sequence). This clonotype was sampled from a woman aged 40-49 years in good health. The sequenced sample was blood. The chain couples TRBV20-1 to TRBJ2-7; perhaps TRBD2 as D (6 bases). The CDR3 nucleotides read TGCAGTGCTAGACCGCGGCTAGCGATGAACCCCTACGAGCAGTACTTC. Encoded protein: CSARPRLAMNPYEQYF.